What follows is one T cell receptor (beta chain) and its context. No cognate antigen has been identified for it. Nothing much larger sits one base from this clone, and base qualities are not available. The CDR3 regions of human TCRbeta chains were analyzed by immunosequencing. The original methods were these. TCRs in the repertoires were compared against a reference library of SARS-CoV-2-specific TCRs that had been generated with the MIRA antigen-specificity platform. Breadth meant the fraction of unique TCRs that were SARS-CoV-2-associated, whereas depth meant the fraction of total T cells that were SARS-CoV-2-associated. Using the MIRA data, every spike-specific TCR was mapped to the spike region that the TCR reacted to and assigned to either a CD4 or a CD8 class. Log10-transformed breadth and depth values were compared by one-way ANOVA with Sidak's multiple comparisons tests. TCRdb limited this immuneACCESS table to in-frame rearrangements with V and J called. A share of clones is missing; checked studies link under half to unresolved V genes, and the rest is unexplained. The V and J calls and the clone size are those of that table, but D and trimming were determined from the DNA. Within this sample are approximately 200,000 clones, with 90% to 95% of them counted one time only. In total, the top ten clones hold 3.4% of the sample.

Explained via the paper, the time point label denotes: about 28 days (+/-7) after the second vaccine dose. AZD1222 recipients whose second dose came at about 4 weeks and those whose second dose came at about 12 weeks were combined into one group, since spike-specific TCR depth and breadth did not differ between the two schedules. Vaccinee samples came from UK trials COV001 and COV002, including a single-blind randomized controlled phase 2/3 trial of AZD1222 (ChAdOx1 nCoV-19) in healthy adults. For TCRbeta chain sequencing, PBMC samples from trial participants were taken at day 0 and at day 28 after the second dose. The data stem from a study of T cell responses to AZD1222 COVID-19 vaccine (dated by TCRdb to 2020 to 2022). About the study as a whole: TCR sequencing covered 233 trial participants: 200 to 220 given two doses of AZD1222 and around 26 given two doses of MenACWY control vaccine. Trial participants were enrolled by age into 18-55, 56-69 and 70-plus year subgroups, with roughly 160, 29 and 62 TCR-sequenced participants respectively.

Trimming at the junction amounts to 4 bases on V and 3 bases on J, and the germline ends lie 16 bases apart. For CDR1 and CDR2, the germline V gene lists MGHRA and YSYEKL. The CDR3 has 16 amino acids, counting the end cysteine and phenylalanine. The sequence is cut down to CDR3 DNA, 48 bases in frame from base 1. Overall study outcomes, separate from this receptor: Most participants were white British and females outnumbered males, and the authors suggested that clonal diversity may have been underestimated. Reportedly, almost half of the unique spike-specific TCRs recognized epitopes lying outside the regions that are mutated in the B.1.351 and B.1.1.7 variants. The whole spike protein was spanned by vaccine-associated CD4 TCRs, and dominant responses were seen in regions 160-218 and 743-854. Conclusions about previously exposed vaccinees are limited, since just a handful of AZD1222 recipients were seropositive for SARS-CoV-2 at baseline. The 56-69-year group was small, and its depth increase did not reach significance, likely because of low power. After two AZD1222 doses, spike-specific TCR breadth and depth were significantly higher than at day 0 and than in MenACWY recipients. Because no day 14 peak-response samples were available, repertoires were characterized only after the peak T cell response.

This receptor was obtained from an adult who received the AZD1222 COVID-19 vaccine. The sequenced sample was peripheral blood, obtained 28 days after the second AZD1222 dose. The sequence links TRBV4-1 to TRBJ1-3, with no confidently assigned D gene. In nucleotide form, the sequence is TGCGCCAGCAGCCTAGGGCGACGGGCTAGTGGAAACACCATATATTTT. The translation is CASSLGRRASGNTIYF.